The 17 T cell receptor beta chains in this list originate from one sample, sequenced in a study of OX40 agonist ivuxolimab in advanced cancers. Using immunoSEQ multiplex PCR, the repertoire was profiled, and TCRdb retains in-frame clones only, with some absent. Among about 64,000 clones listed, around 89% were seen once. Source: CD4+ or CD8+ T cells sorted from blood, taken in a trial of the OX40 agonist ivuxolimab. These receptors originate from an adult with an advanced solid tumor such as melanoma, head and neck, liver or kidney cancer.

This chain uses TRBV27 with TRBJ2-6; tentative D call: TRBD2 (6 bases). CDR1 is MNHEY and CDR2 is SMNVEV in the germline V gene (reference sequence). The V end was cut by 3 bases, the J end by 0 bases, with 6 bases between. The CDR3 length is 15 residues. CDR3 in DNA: TGTGCCAGCAGTTTGCGGGGCTCTGGGGCCAACGTCCTGACTTTC. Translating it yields CASSLRGSGANVLTF.

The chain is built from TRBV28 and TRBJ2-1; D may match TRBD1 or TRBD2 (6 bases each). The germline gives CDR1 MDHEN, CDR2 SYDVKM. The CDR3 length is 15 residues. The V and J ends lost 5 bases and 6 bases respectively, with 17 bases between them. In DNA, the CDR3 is TGTGCCAGCAGTCTCCGGGGGCCAACTAGCAATGAGCAGTTCTTC. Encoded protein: CASSLRGPTSNEQFF.

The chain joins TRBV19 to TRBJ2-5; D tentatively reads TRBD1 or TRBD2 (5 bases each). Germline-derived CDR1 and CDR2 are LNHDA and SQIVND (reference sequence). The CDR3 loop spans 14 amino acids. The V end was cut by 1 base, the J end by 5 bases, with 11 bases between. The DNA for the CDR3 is TGTGCCAGTAGTATAGGAGGGGATTTGGAGACCCAGTACTTC. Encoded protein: CASSIGGDLETQYF.

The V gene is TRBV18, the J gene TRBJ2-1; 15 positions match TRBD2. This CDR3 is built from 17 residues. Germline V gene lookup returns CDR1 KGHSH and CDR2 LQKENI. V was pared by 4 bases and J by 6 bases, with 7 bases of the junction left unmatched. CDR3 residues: CASSQGLAGGQGNEQFF. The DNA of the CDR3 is TGTGCCAGCTCACAGGGACTAGCGGGAGGCCAGGGCAATGAGCAGTTCTTC.

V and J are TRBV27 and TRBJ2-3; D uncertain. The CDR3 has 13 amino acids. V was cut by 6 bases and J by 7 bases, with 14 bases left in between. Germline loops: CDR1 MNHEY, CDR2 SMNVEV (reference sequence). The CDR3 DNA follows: TGTGCCAGCAGCCGACTCCGAAGGAATACGCAGTATTTT. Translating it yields CASSRLRRNTQYF.

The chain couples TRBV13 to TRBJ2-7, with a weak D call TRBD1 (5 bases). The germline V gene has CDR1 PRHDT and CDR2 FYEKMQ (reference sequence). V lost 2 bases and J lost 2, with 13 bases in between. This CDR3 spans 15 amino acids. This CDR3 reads CASSLRGRATYEQYF. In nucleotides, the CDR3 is TGTGCCAGCAGCTTAAGGGGCAGGGCAACCTACGAGCAGTACTTC.

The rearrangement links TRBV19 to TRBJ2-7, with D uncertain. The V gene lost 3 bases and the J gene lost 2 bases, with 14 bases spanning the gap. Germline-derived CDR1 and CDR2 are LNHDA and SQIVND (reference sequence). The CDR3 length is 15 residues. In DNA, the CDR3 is TGTGCCAGTAGTATGAGCCACAGAGGCCCCTACGAGCAGTACTTC. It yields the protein CASSMSHRGPYEQYF.

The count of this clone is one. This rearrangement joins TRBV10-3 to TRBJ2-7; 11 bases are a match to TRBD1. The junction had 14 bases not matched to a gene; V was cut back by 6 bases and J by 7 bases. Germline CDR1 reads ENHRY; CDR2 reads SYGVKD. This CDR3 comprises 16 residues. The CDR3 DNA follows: TGTGCCATCAGGGCCCACCGAGGACAGGGGGCGGAAGAGCAGTACTTC. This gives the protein CAIRAHRGQGAEEQYF.

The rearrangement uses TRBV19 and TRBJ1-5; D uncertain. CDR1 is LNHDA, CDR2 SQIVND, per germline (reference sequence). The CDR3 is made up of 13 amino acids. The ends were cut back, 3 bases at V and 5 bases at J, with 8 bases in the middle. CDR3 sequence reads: CASSIPSYQPQHF. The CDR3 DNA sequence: TGTGCCAGTAGTATCCCCAGTTATCAGCCCCAGCATTTT.

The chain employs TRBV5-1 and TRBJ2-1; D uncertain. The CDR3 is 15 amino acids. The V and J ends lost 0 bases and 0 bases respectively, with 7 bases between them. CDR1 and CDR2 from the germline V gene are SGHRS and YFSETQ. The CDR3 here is CASSLGSSSYNEQFF. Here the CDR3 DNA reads TGCGCCAGCAGCTTGGGTTCCAGCTCCTACAATGAGCAGTTCTTC.

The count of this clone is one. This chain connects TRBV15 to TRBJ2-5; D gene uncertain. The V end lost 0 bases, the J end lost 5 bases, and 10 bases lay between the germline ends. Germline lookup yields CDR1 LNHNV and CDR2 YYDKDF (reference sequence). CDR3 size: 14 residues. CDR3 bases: TGTGCCACCAGCAGAGAGGTGGGCCAGGAGACCCAGTACTTC. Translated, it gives CATSREVGQETQYF.

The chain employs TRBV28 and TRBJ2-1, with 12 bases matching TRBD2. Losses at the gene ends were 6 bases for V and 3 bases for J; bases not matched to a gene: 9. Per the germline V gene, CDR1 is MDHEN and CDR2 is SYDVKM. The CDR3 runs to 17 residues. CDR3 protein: CASRSRTSGTLYNEQFF. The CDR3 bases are TGTGCCAGCAGATCTCGGACTAGCGGGACCCTCTACAATGAGCAGTTCTTC.

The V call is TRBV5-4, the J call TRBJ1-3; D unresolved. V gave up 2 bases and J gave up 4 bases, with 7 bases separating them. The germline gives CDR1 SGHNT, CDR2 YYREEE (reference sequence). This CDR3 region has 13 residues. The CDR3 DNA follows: TGTGCCAGCAGCTTAGGAGGGGGAAACACCATATATTTT. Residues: CASSLGGGNTIYF.

The CDR3 nucleotides are TGTGCCAGCAGCTCGACTCGGAGCACAGATACGCAGTATTTT. Residues: CASSSTRSTDTQYF. The chain uses TRBV6-6 and TRBJ2-3; D call uncertain. Looked up from germline, CDR1 is MNHNY and CDR2 is SVGAGI (reference sequence). Trimming removed 6 bases at V and 0 bases at J, with 10 bases between. The CDR3 consists of 14 residues.

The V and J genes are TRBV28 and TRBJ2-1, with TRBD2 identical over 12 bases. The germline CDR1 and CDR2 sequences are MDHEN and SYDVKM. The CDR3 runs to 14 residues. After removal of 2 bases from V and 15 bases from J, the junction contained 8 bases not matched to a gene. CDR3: CASSLRPRTSGMFF. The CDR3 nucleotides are TGTGCCAGCAGTTTAAGGCCCCGGACTAGCGGGATGTTCTTC.

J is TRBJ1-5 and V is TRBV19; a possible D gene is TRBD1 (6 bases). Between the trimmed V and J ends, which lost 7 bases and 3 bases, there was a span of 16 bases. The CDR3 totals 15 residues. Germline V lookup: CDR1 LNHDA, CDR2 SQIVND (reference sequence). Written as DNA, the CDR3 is TGTGCCAGTAACAAGGGGGAATCAAACAATCAGCCCCAGCATTTT. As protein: CASNKGESNNQPQHF.

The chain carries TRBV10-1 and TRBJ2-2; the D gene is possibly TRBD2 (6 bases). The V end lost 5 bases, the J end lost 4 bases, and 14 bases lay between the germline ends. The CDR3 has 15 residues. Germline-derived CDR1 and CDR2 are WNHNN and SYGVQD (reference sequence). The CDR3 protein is CASSPPGLGTGELFF. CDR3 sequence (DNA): TGCGCCAGCAGTCCTCCGGGACTCGGCACCGGGGAGCTGTTTTTT.